The source of this T cell receptor (beta chain) is a study of CD8 T cells in Susac syndrome. A quantity of about 0.45 to 1 ug RNA underwent reverse transcription using random hexamers. MiXCR, applied by TCRdb to the immunoSEQ multiplex PCR reads, yields one record per CDR3 protein. The sample includes about 300,000 distinct CDR3 sequences, approximately 85% of them seen just once. The junction had 11 bases not matched to a gene; V was cut back by 3 bases and J by 5 bases. CDR1 and CDR2 from the germline V gene are MDHEN and SYDVKM. The CDR3 has 17 amino acids. Sequenced material: CD8+ T cells from PBMCs. This TCR derives from a human donor with multiple sclerosis. The rearrangement joins TRBV28 to TRBJ2-1, with 9 bases matching TRBD2. The CDR3 nucleotides read TGTGCCAGCAGTTTTCGGGGCTCTCTAGCGGGGAACAATGAGCAGTTCTTC. Translated: CASSFRGSLAGNNEQFF.